Listed below are T cell receptor beta chains from one sample, sequenced in a study of early T cells in non-severe SARS-CoV-2 infection. TCRdb reanalysed the 5' RACE reads using MiXCR and keeps one entry per CDR3 protein. The data contain 90,000 to 120,000 distinct CDR3 sequences, around 10% of them singletons. The sample consisted of whole blood. The receptors here all came from an adult who was a healthcare worker with PCR-confirmed SARS-CoV-2 infection or an uninfected control (not recorded which). Each CDR3 is given with its conserved first and last residue. D genes are given only for firm matches. Rows may omit the clone size; those that give it use once, few, many or a size class.

TRBD1 TRBJ2-4 many TRBV6-2/TRBV6-3 TGTGCCAGCAGTGGGACAGGCCCGGGAAACATTCAGTACTTC CASSGTGPGNIQYF
TRBD1 TRBJ1-5 many TRBV6-1 TGTGCCAGCAGTGCGGGACAGCATTATAGCAATCAGCCCCAGCATTTT CASSAGQHYSNQPQHF
TRBD2 TRBJ2-7 many TRBV2 TGTGCCAGCAGTGCAGCGGGAGGGAGGTACGAGCAGTACTTC CASSAAGGRYEQYF
TRBD2 TRBJ2-7 many TRBV7-2 TGTGCCAGCAGCTCGACTAGCGGCTCCTACGAGCAGTACTTC CASSSTSGSYEQYF
TRBD2 TRBJ2-5 - TRBV12-3/TRBV12-4 TGTGCCAGCAGCCCGGGCGGGAGGTTAGGAGAGACCCAGTACTTC CASSPGGRLGETQYF
- TRBJ1-4 - TRBV5-1 TGCGCCAGCAGAAAGAATGAAAAACTGTTTTTT CASRKNEKLFF
- TRBJ1-1 - TRBV7-9 TGTGCCAGCAGCCAACAAGGACAGACTTCTGAAGCTTTCTTT CASSQQGQTSEAFF
- TRBJ2-3 many TRBV10-1 TGCGCCAGCAGTGATATTCGGAAGAGCACAGATACGCAGTATTTT CASSDIRKSTDTQYF
- TRBJ2-1 many TRBV11-2 TGTGCCAGCAGCTCCAATCCGGGGGCTCCCGGCCAGTTCTTC CASSSNPGAPGQFF
- TRBJ2-2 many TRBV28 TGTGCCAGCAGTTTTTCTTTGGACTACCCCGTGAGGGAGCTGTTTTTT CASSFSLDYPVRELFF
- TRBJ1-1 few TRBV28 TGTGCCAGCAGGGCCGGGACCCACGGAAACACTGAAGCTTTCTTT CASRAGTHGNTEAFF
- TRBJ1-1 few TRBV12-3/TRBV12-4 TGTGCCAGCAGTACAGTCAGGGGGAACACTGAAGCTTTCTTT CASSTVRGNTEAFF
TRBD2 TRBJ2-3 few TRBV7-2 TGTGCCAGCAGCCCCGGACTGCGAGCGGGGGCACCAGATACGCAGTATTTT CASSPGLRAGAPDTQYF
- TRBJ2-7 few TRBV12-3/TRBV12-4 TGTGCCAGCAGTTTGGTACAGGCCTACGAGCAGTACTTC CASSLVQAYEQYF
- TRBJ1-4 - TRBV3-1 TGTGCCAGCAGCCAAGATCTGAGGGAGACTAATGAAAAACTGTTTTTT CASSQDLRETNEKLFF
- TRBJ2-3 few TRBV14 TGTGCCAGCAGCCAAGAGACAGGCCATGGGACGCAGTATTTT CASSQETGHGTQYF
TRBD2 TRBJ2-7 many TRBV7-2 TGTGCCAGCAGCTTAGCGCTAGCGGGAGGCCACGAGCAGTACTTC CASSLALAGGHEQYF
- TRBJ2-7 many TRBV12-3/TRBV12-4 TGTGCCAGCAGTGCACGCTACGAGCAGTACTTC CASSARYEQYF
- TRBJ1-2 - TRBV29-1 TGCAGCGTTCAGGGGTATGGCTACACCTTC CSVQGYGYTF
- TRBJ2-2 - TRBV29-1 TGCAGCGTTGATCGGCGGGGGAACACCGGGGAGCTGTTTTTT CSVDRRGNTGELFF
TRBD1 TRBJ2-7 many TRBV2 TGTGCCAGCAGTGACGACTGGGACAGGGGCCGCCCTCCGTACGAGCAGTACTTC CASSDDWDRGRPPYEQYF
TRBD1 TRBJ1-2 many TRBV18 TGTGCCAGCTCACCAGGACAGGCGGGCGTCTATGGCTACACCTTC CASSPGQAGVYGYTF
TRBD2 TRBJ2-1 many TRBV20-1 TGCAGTGCTTCTTACCCTAGCGGGAGAAGCAATGAGCAGTTCTTC CSASYPSGRSNEQFF
- TRBJ2-7 many TRBV14 TGTGCCAGCAGTCTGGTTGGGAGTTCCGAGCAGTACTTC CASSLVGSSEQYF
- TRBJ2-2 - TRBV19 TGTGCCAGTTCCCAGGGCGCGAACACCGGGGAGCTGTTTTTT CASSQGANTGELFF
- TRBJ2-1 - TRBV6-2/TRBV6-3 TGTGCCAGCAGTACACCAGTGACCACCCGTGAGCAGTTCTTC CASSTPVTTREQFF
TRBD2 TRBJ2-1 many TRBV9 TGTGCCAGCAGCGTAGGTGGGACTATAAACAATGAGCAGTTCTTC CASSVGGTINNEQFF
TRBD1 TRBJ2-7 - TRBV2 TGTGCCAGCCAGGGGGCTTCCTACGAGCAGTACTTC CASQGASYEQYF
TRBD2 TRBJ2-7 few TRBV15 TGTGCCACCAGCAGCCAGTCTCTAGCGGGCCCCTACGAGCAGTACTTC CATSSQSLAGPYEQYF
- TRBJ2-3 medium-sized TRBV11-1 TGTGCCAGCAGCTTACAACGGGGTCGCACAGATACGCAGTATTTT CASSLQRGRTDTQYF
- TRBJ2-2 few TRBV29-1 TGCAGCGTCGAGGTCACCGGGGAGCTGTTTTTT CSVEVTGELFF
- TRBJ2-3 - TRBV21-1 TGTGCCAGCAGAGGACTAGCGTTGTATTTT CASRGLALYF
TRBD1 TRBJ2-7 many TRBV7-9 TGTGCCAGCAGCTTTGGGGACAGACCGTCCTACGAGCAGTACTTC CASSFGDRPSYEQYF
TRBD2 TRBJ2-7 - TRBV12-3/TRBV12-4 TGTGCCACCTCGACTAGCGGGAGCTACGAGCAGTACTTC CATSTSGSYEQYF
- TRBJ2-5 - TRBV25-1 TGTGCCAGCAGTGAAGTCGGCGAGACCCAGTACTTC CASSEVGETQYF
- TRBJ2-2 many TRBV2 TGTGCCAGCCTCCACCAAAACACCGGGGAGCTGTTTTTT CASLHQNTGELFF
- TRBJ2-2 many TRBV4-3 TGCGCCAGCAGCCAAGATAGGAGGGACCCGAACACCGGGGAGCTGTTTTTT CASSQDRRDPNTGELFF